The 13 T cell receptor beta chains in this list originate from one sample, sequenced in a study of identifying expanded T cells in peripheral blood. Sequenced by immunoSEQ multiplex PCR; TCRdb stores in-frame clones only, minus some. This sample has about 74,000 clones, with just under 85% found just once. Sequenced: blood. All receptors come from a person aged 18 to 75 in good health.

The CDR3 DNA reads TGTGCCAGCAGCAAAGAGCCGGGATGGAGAATGAACACTGAAGCTTTCTTT. Translated, it gives CASSKEPGWRMNTEAFF. This chain links TRBV21-1 with TRBJ1-1. TRBV21-1 is a documented pseudogene. The CDR3 has 17 residues.

The genes are TRBV28 and TRBJ1-1; D may be TRBD1 (5 bases). Looked up from germline, CDR1 is MDHEN and CDR2 is SYDVKM. V was clipped by 4 bases and J by 4 bases, with 13 bases between them. This CDR3 region has 14 residues. The CDR3 DNA is TGTGCCAGCAGTTACTTCAGGGAACCCACTGAAGCTTTCTTT. Translation: CASSYFREPTEAFF.

This chain links TRBV29-1 with TRBJ1-1; 9 nucleotides align to TRBD1. The junction had 10 bases not matched to a gene; V was cut back by 6 bases and J by 5 bases. From germline, CDR1 is SQVTM and CDR2 ANQGSEA. CDR3 size: 14 residues. The CDR3: CSVAPDRGGTEAFF. CDR3 in DNA: TGCAGCGTCGCACCTGACAGGGGGGGGACTGAAGCTTTCTTT. The whole variable domain, remainder taken from reference TRBV29-1 and TRBJ1-1, is SAVISQKPSRDICQRGTSLTIQCQVDSQVTMMFWYRQQPGQSLTLIATANQGSEATYESGFVIDKFPISRPNLTFSTLTVSNMSPEDSSIYLCSVAPDRGGTEAFFGQGTRLTVV.

V usage is TRBV4-1 and J usage is TRBJ2-1, with 9 bases fitting TRBD2. Germline CDR1 MGHRA, CDR2 YSYEKL. V was pared by 1 base and J by 6 bases, with 4 bases of the junction left unmatched. CDR3 length equals 15 residues. The CDR3 DNA reads TGCGCCAGCAGCCAAGGGGCTAGCGGGACCAATGAGCAGTTCTTC. It encodes CASSQGASGTNEQFF.

This sequence joins TRBV7-6 and TRBJ2-5; D gene uncertain. The CDR3 contains 13 residues. The germline V gene has CDR1 SGHVS and CDR2 FNYEAQ. Trimming took 3 bases from V and 2 from J, leaving 7 bases between them. The DNA of the CDR3 is TGTGCCAGCAGCTTGGGCAGACAAGAGACCCAGTACTTC. This translates into CASSLGRQETQYF.

The V gene is TRBV29-1, the J gene TRBJ1-2, with D maybe TRBD1 (5 bases). The CDR3 extends over 12 amino acids. Germline values: CDR1 SQVTM, CDR2 ANQGSEA. V lost 5 bases and J 1 base, leaving 8 bases between the germline ends. The CDR3, as DNA: TGCAGCGTTACGAGGGGTAACTATGGCTACACCTTC. This encodes CSVTRGNYGYTF.

The J gene is TRBJ2-5, the V gene TRBV5-1; D perhaps matches TRBD2 (5 bases). There are 14 residues in the CDR3. The germline V gene encodes CDR1 SGHRS and CDR2 YFSETQ. With 0 bases removed from V and 2 bases from J, the gap between germline ends came to 8 bases. CDR3 bases: TGCGCCAGCAGCTTGGGACGGGAACAAGAGACCCAGTACTTC. It encodes CASSLGREQETQYF.

In this sample, this clone turned up once. The chain uses TRBV4-3 and TRBJ2-1; 11 nucleotides line up with TRBD2. The V gene end was trimmed by 1 base and the J gene end by 9 bases; junction bases not matched to a gene: 5. Germline values: CDR1 LGHNA, CDR2 YSLEER. The CDR3 runs to 15 residues. CDR3 nucleotide sequence: TGCGCCAGCAGCCAAGGACTAGCGGGACCCGGTGAGCAGTTCTTC. The encoded protein is CASSQGLAGPGEQFF.

The J gene is TRBJ2-2, the V gene TRBV5-4; 9 bases agree with TRBD1. The CDR3 spans 18 residues. V trimming: 2 bases; J trimming: 6 bases; junction bases outside the gene matches: 14. Germline loops: CDR1 SGHNT, CDR2 YYREEE (reference sequence). DNA for the CDR3: TGTGCCAGCAGCTTCTCTGTAGGACAGGGGCCCCCCGCCGGGGAGCTGTTTTTT. Protein sequence: CASSFSVGQGPPAGELFF.

Comments on this clone: One end of the junction does not line up with germline, which may come from a read error. This chain connects TRBV11-2 to TRBJ2-3; 7 bases map to TRBD2. The CDR3 has 18 amino acids. CDR1 is SGHAT and CDR2 is FQNNGV in the germline V gene. The CDR3: CASNLGELARGGTDTQYF. The CDR3 DNA is TGTGCCAGCAACTTAGGGGAACTAGCGAGAGGAGGCACAGATACGCAGTATTTT.

CDR3 protein: CASSPRLDSYNEQFF. DNA of the CDR3: TGTGCCAGCTCACCACGACTAGACTCCTACAATGAGCAGTTCTTC. The chain is built from TRBV18 and TRBJ2-1; maybe TRBD2 (6 bases). Germline V gene lookup returns CDR1 KGHSH and CDR2 LQKENI. The CDR3 extends over 15 amino acids. Trimming took 1 base from V and 0 from J, leaving 7 bases between them.

This chain joins TRBV5-3 and TRBJ2-5; D uncertain. TRBV5-3 is treated as an ORF (open reading frame) with a function not yet certain. The ends were cut back, 3 bases at V and 3 bases at J, with 18 bases in the middle. The CDR3 extends over 16 amino acids. The CDR3 bases are TGTGCCAGAAGCTCCGGTCCCTATCGCGGCAAAGAGACCCAGTACTTC. It codes for CARSSGPYRGKETQYF.

The chain links TRBV6-5 to TRBJ1-5; D gene unclear. Germline assignment: CDR1 MNHEY and CDR2 SVGAGI. The CDR3 consists of 16 residues. With 0 bases removed from V and 0 bases from J, the gap between germline ends came to 9 bases. CDR3 sequence reads: CASSYSVPYSNQPQHF. CDR3 sequence (DNA): TGTGCCAGCAGTTACTCGGTCCCGTATAGCAATCAGCCCCAGCATTTT.